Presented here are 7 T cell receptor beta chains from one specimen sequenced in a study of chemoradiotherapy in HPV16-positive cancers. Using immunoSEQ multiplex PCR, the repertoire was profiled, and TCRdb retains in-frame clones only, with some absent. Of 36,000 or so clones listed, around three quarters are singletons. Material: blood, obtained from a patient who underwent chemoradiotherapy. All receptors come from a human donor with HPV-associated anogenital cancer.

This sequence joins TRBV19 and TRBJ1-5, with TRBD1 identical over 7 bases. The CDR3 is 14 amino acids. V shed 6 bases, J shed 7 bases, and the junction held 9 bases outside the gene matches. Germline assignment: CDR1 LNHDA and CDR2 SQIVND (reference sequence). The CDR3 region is CASSRQGDGQPQHF. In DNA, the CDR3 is TGTGCCAGTAGCCGTCAGGGGGACGGGCAGCCCCAGCATTTT.

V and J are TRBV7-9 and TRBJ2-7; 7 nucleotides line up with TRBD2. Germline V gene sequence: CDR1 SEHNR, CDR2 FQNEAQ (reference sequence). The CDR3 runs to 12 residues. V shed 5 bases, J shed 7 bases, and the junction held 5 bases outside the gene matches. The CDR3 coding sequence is TGTGCCAGCAGCCGAGGGGAGGGAGAGCAGTACTTC. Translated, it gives CASSRGEGEQYF.

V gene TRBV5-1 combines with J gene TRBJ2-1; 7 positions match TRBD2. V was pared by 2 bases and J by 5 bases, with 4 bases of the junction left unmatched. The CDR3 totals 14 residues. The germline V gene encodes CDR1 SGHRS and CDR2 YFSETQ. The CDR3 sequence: CASSFRLADNEQFF. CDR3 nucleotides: TGCGCCAGCAGCTTTAGACTAGCCGACAATGAGCAGTTCTTC.

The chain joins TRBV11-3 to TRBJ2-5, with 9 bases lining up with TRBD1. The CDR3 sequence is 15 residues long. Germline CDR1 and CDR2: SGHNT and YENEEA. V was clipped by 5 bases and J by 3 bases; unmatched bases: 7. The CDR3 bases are TGTGCCAGCAGCGGGGGACAGGGAGTTAAAGAGACCCAGTACTTC. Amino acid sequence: CASSGGQGVKETQYF.

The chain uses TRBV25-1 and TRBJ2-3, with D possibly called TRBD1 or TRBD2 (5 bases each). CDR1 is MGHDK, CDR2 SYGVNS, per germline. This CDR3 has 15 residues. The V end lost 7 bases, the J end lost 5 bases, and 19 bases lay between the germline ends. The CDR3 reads CASTLRGPDKDTQYF. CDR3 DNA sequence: TGTGCCAGCACCCTCCGGGGCCCCGACAAAGATACGCAGTATTTT. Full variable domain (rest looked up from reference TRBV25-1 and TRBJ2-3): EADIYQTPRYLVIGTGKKITLECSQTMGHDKMYWYQQDPGMELHLIHYSYGVNSTEKGDLSSESTVSRIRTEHFPLTLESARPSHTSQYLCASTLRGPDKDTQYFGPGTRLTVL.

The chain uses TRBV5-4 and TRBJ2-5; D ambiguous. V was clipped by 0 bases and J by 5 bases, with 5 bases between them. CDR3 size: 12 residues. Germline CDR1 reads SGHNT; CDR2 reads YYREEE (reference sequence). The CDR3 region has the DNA TGTGCCAGCAGCTTGGCGCGGGAGACCCAGTACTTC. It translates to CASSLARETQYF.

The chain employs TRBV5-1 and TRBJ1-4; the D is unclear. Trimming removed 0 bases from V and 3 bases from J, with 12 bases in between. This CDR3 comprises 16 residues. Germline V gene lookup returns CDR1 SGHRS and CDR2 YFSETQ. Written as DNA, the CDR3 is TGCGCCAGCAGCTTGGGTATCTCGGTGGCTAATGAAAAACTGTTTTTT. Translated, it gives CASSLGISVANEKLFF.